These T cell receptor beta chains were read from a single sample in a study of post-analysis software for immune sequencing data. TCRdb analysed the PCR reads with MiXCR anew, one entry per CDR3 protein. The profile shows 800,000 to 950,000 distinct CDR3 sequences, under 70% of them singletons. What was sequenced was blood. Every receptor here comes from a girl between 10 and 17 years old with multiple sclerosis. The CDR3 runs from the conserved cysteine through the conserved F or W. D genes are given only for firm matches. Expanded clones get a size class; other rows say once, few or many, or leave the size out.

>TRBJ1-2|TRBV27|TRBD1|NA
TGTGCCAGCAGTTTATCGGGACAGGGGATTGGAGGCTACACCTTC
CASSLSGQGIGGYTF
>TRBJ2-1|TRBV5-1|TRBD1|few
TGCGCCAGCAGCTTGTTGACAGGGCCAGCCTACAATGAGCAGTTCTTC
CASSLLTGPAYNEQFF
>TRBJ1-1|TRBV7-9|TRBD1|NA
TGTGCCAGCAGTTCCGGAGGGGGCGCGAACACTGAAGCTTTCTTT
CASSSGGGANTEAFF
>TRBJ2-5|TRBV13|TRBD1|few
TGTGCCAGCAGGCCCCCTGGACAGGGGAGGATAGAGACCCAGTACTTC
CASRPPGQGRIETQYF
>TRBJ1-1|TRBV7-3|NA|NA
TGTGCCAGCAGCTCTCAGGGGCACACTGAAGCTTTCTTT
CASSSQGHTEAFF
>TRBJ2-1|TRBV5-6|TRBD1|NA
TGTGCCAGCAGCCCGTCGAAGGGGCAGGGGGCAGGTAGGAATGAGCAGTTCTTC
CASSPSKGQGAGRNEQFF
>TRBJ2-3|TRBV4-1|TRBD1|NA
TGCGCCAGCAGCCTAACCAGGGACAGGAGCACAGATACGCAGTATTTT
CASSLTRDRSTDTQYF
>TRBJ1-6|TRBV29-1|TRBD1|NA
TGCAGCGTTCAGGGGGGACTTAATTCACCCCTCCACTTT
CSVQGGLNSPLHF
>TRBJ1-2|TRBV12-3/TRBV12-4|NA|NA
TGTGCCAGCAGTCCCCGGGGGACGGAGGGCTACACCTTC
CASSPRGTEGYTF
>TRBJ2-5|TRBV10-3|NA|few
TGTGCCATTCGGGGGGCCGGGGAGACCCAGTACTTC
CAIRGAGETQYF